Reported below is one T cell receptor beta chain. Its antigen is still unknown. One junction end disagrees with the germline gene, perhaps due to a read error. TCR beta libraries were built from RNA through three nested multiplex PCR rounds using modified ARM-PCR. A C-beta primer primed TCRB cDNA from roughly 0.51 ug RNA. These TCRB libraries lack any described unique molecular identifiers. TCRdb reprocessed the multiplex PCR reads via MiXCR and lists one record per CDR3 protein. Here the sample spans roughly 13,000 distinct CDR3 sequences, 64% being singletons. This sample stems from a study of tumor-infiltrating lymphocytes in glioblastoma multiforme. Study-level findings and limits: T cells were not sorted into functional subsets.

The CDR3 is made up of 14 amino acids. Per germline, CDR1 MNHEY and CDR2 SVGAGI. This chain links TRBV6-5 with TRBJ1-1; 8 bases are a match to TRBD1. The receptor's source is a male donor with glioblastoma. The sequencing sample was made of brain tumor tissue. The CDR3 spells CASLPTGANNEASF. The CDR3 region has the DNA TGTGCCAGCCTTCCGACAGGGGCTAACAATGAAGCTTCCTTT.